The rows below give T cell receptor beta chains drawn from one sample of a study of blood T cells in healthy people across ages. MiXCR, applied by TCRdb to the 5' RACE reads, yields one record per CDR3 protein. The table lists 540,000 or so distinct CDR3 sequences, about 26% of them singletons. Material for sequencing was blood. These receptors all stem from a woman aged 70-85 years in good health. The CDR3 runs from the conserved cysteine through the conserved F or W. D genes are given only for firm matches. Clone size is stated in some rows and not others, as once, few, many or a class when expanded.

CASSLYAEQYF | TGTGCCAGCAGTTTATATGCCGAGCAGTACTTC | NA | TRBV12-3/TRBV12-4 | NA | TRBJ2-7 | 11
CASSAPGTGGLEQYF | TGTGCCAGCAGCGCCCCCGGGACAGGGGGGCTCGAGCAGTACTTC | few | TRBV9 | TRBD1 | TRBJ2-7 | 15
CASSLGPSGGTYEQYF | TGTGCCAGCAGCTTAGGACCCTCCGGGGGGACCTACGAGCAGTACTTC | few | TRBV7-9 | TRBD2 | TRBJ2-7 | 16
CASSLAPAGTDTQYF | TGCGCCAGCAGCTTGGCACCGGCGGGGACAGATACGCAGTATTTT | NA | TRBV5-1 | NA | TRBJ2-3 | 15
CASSPQGGWQETQYF | TGCGCCAGCAGCCCGCAGGGAGGGTGGCAAGAGACCCAGTACTTC | NA | TRBV5-1 | TRBD2 | TRBJ2-5 | 15
CASSPNPAATRDNTEAFF | TGTGCCAGCAGCCCGAACCCAGCCGCAACCAGAGACAACACTGAAGCTTTCTTT | few | TRBV14 | NA | TRBJ1-1 | 18
CASSLGPAGNTEAFF | TGTGCCAGCAGCTTGGGTCCGGCCGGGAACACTGAAGCTTTCTTT | few | TRBV5-5 | NA | TRBJ1-1 | 15
CASSRLQGKETQYF | TGTGCCAGCTCACGATTACAGGGGAAGGAGACCCAGTACTTC | few | TRBV18 | TRBD1 | TRBJ2-5 | 14
CSARDPRPMNTEAFF | TGCAGTGCTAGGGATCCCCGACCGATGAACACTGAAGCTTTCTTT | NA | TRBV20-1 | NA | TRBJ1-1 | 15
CSAGSLAKNIQYF | TGCAGTGCTGGGAGCTTAGCCAAAAACATTCAGTACTTC | NA | TRBV20-1 | NA | TRBJ2-4 | 13
CASSFGGNSGNTIYF | TGTGCCAGCAGTTTCGGCGGGAACTCTGGAAACACCATATATTTT | NA | TRBV27 | NA | TRBJ1-3 | 15
CSARDVRLLGYTF | TGCAGTGCTAGAGACGTTAGACTCCTTGGCTACACCTTC | NA | TRBV20-1 | NA | TRBJ1-2 | 13
CASSLLGRGTQYF | TGTGCCAGCAGCTTACTGGGTAGAGGGACCCAGTACTTC | NA | TRBV11-3 | NA | TRBJ2-5 | 13
CSVDRTYNEQFF | TGCAGCGTGGACAGGACCTACAATGAGCAGTTCTTC | few | TRBV29-1 | TRBD1 | TRBJ2-1 | 12
CSARVSGRGYTF | TGCAGTGCTAGAGTAAGCGGGCGCGGCTACACCTTC | NA | TRBV20-1 | NA | TRBJ1-2 | 12
CASSLAGGVPKNIQYF | TGTGCCAGCAGCTTGGCGGGGGGGGTTCCCAAAAACATTCAGTACTTC | NA | TRBV5-4 | TRBD2 | TRBJ2-4 | 16
CASSLGAGGETQYF | TGTGCCAGCAGTTTAGGGGCGGGGGGGGAGACCCAGTACTTC | NA | TRBV12-3/TRBV12-4 | TRBD2 | TRBJ2-5 | 14
CASSTQGGVMNTEAFF | TGTGCCAGCAGCACTCAGGGGGGAGTCATGAACACTGAAGCTTTCTTT | NA | TRBV9 | TRBD1 | TRBJ1-1 | 16
CASSSGTYTGYTF | TGTGCCAGCAGTTCCGGGACATATACCGGCTACACCTTC | NA | TRBV28 | NA | TRBJ1-2 | 13
CAGSLASTGSYEQYF | TGTGCCGGCAGCTTAGCCAGCACAGGATCCTACGAGCAGTACTTC | NA | TRBV7-2 | NA | TRBJ2-7 | 15
CASSKGLDHNEQFF | TGTGCCAGTAGTAAAGGTCTCGACCACAATGAGCAGTTCTTC | NA | TRBV19 | NA | TRBJ2-1 | 14
CASTLAVRQAQPDTQYF | TGTGCCAGCACCTTAGCCGTTCGGCAGGCCCAGCCAGATACGCAGTATTTT | NA | TRBV5-6 | NA | TRBJ2-3 | 17
CASSETGQCQAFF | TGTGCCAGCAGTGAAACAGGACAGTGCCAAGCTTTCTTT | NA | TRBV2 | NA | TRBJ1-1 | 13
CSARDLRAAANEQFF | TGCAGTGCTAGAGATCTCCGGGCCGCGGCCAATGAGCAGTTCTTC | NA | TRBV20-1 | NA | TRBJ2-1 | 15
CASSVGILGGNIQYF | TGTGCCAGCAGCGTAGGAATCCTTGGGGGCAACATTCAGTACTTC | NA | TRBV9 | NA | TRBJ2-4 | 15
CASSQQLGTYNEQFF | TGTGCCAGCAGCCAACAGTTGGGGACCTACAATGAGCAGTTCTTC | NA | TRBV11-2 | NA | TRBJ2-1 | 15
CASRPSGTSGGQQFF | TGTGCCAGCAGGCCCTCCGGGACTAGCGGGGGGCAGCAGTTCTTC | NA | TRBV11-2 | TRBD2 | TRBJ2-1 | 15